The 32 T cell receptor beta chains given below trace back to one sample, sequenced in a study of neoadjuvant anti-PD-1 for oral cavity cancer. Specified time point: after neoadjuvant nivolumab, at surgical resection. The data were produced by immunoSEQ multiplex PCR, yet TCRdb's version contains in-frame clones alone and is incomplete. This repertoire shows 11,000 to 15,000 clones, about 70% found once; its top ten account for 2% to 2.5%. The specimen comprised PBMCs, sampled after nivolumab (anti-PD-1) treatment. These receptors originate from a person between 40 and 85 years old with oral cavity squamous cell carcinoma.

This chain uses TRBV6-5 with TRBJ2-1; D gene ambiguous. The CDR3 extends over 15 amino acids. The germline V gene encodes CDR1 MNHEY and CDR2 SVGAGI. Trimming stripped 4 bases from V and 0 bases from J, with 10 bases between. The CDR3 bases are TGTGCCAGCAGTTTCGTCGGTAGCTCCTACAATGAGCAGTTCTTC. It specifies CASSFVGSSYNEQFF.

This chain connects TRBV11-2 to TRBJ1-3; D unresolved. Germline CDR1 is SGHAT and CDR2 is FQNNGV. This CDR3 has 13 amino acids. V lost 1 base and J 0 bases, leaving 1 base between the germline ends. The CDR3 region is CASSLVSGNTIYF. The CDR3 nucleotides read TGTGCCAGCAGCTTAGTCTCTGGAAACACCATATATTTT.

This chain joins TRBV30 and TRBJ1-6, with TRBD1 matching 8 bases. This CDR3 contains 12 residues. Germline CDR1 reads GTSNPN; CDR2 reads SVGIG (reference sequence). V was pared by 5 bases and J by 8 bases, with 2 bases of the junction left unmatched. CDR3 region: CAWDRGDSPLHF. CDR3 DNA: TGTGCCTGGGACAGGGGAGATTCACCCCTCCACTTT.

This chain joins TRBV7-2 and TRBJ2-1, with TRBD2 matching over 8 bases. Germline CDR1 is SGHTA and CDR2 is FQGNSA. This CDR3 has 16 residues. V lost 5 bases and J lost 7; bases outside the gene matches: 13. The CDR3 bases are TGTGCCAGCAGCCCTCCCGGGAGGGGGTTGAGAAATGAGCAGTTCTTC. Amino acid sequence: CASSPPGRGLRNEQFF. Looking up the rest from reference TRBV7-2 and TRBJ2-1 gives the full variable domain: GAGVSQSPSNKVTEKGKDVELRCDPISGHTALYWYRQSLGQGLEFLIYFQGNSAPDKSGLPSDRFSAERTGGSVSTLTIQRTQQEDSAVYLCASSPPGRGLRNEQFFGPGTRLTVL.

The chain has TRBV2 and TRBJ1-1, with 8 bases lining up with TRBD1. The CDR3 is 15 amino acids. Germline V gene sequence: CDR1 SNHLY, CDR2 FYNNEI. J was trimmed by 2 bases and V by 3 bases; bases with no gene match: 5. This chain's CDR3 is CASSDRPGGNTEAFF. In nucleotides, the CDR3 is TGTGCCAGCAGTGACCGACCAGGGGGCAACACTGAAGCTTTCTTT.

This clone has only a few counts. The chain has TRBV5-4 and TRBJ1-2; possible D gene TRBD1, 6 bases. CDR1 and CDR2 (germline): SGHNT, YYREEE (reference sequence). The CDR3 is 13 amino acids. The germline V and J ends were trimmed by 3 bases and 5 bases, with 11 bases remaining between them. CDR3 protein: CASSSTGRYGYTF. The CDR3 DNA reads TGTGCCAGCAGCTCTACAGGGAGGTATGGCTACACCTTC.

CDR3 sequence reads: CASSSGQGGPNTEAFF. Written as DNA, the CDR3 is TGTGCCAGCAGTTCCGGACAGGGGGGTCCGAACACTGAAGCTTTCTTT. The chain recombines TRBV11-3 with TRBJ1-1, with 10 bases fitting TRBD1. V dropped 6 bases and J dropped 1; count of bases not matched to a gene: 8. CDR1 and CDR2 (germline): SGHNT, YENEEA. This CDR3 has 16 amino acids.

The CDR3 sequence is CASSQVGGVLEQFF. The CDR3 region has the DNA TGCGCCAGCAGCCAAGTGGGGGGGGTGCTTGAGCAGTTCTTC. This chain uses TRBV4-1 with TRBJ2-1, with 7 bases that match TRBD2. The V gene end was trimmed by 1 base and the J gene end by 9 bases; junction bases not matched to a gene: 6. Germline V gives CDR1 MGHRA, CDR2 YSYEKL. This CDR3 region has 14 residues.

The DNA for the CDR3 is TGTGCCAGCAGCTCATATTACAGGGGGAAGCGAGAAAAACTGTTTTTT. This gives the protein CASSSYYRGKREKLFF. The chain links TRBV11-2 to TRBJ1-4; 8 nucleotides agree with TRBD1. In germline, CDR1 is SGHAT, CDR2 FQNNGV. The CDR3 is made up of 16 amino acids. Germline trimming cut 4 bases from V and 8 bases from J; bases unmatched to any gene: 12.

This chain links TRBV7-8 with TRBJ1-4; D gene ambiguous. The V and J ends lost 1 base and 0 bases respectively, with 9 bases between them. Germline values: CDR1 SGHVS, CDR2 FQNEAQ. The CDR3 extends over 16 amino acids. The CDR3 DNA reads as TGTGCCAGCAGCTTAGGGAGAGGGCCAACTAATGAAAAACTGTTTTTT. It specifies CASSLGRGPTNEKLFF.

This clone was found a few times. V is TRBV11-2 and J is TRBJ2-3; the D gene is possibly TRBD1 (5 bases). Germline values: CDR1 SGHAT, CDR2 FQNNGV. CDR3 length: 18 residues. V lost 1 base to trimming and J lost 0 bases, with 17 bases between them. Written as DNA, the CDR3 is TGTGCCAGCAGCTTAGGGGCTGAGTGGGGCTCTAGCACAGATACGCAGTATTTT. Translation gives CASSLGAEWGSSTDTQYF. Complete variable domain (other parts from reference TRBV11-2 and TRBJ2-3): EAGVAQSPRYKIIEKRQSVAFWCNPISGHATLYWYQQILGQGPKLLIQFQNNGVVDDSQLPKDRFSAERLKGVDSTLKIQPAKLEDSAVYLCASSLGAEWGSSTDTQYFGPGTRLTVL.

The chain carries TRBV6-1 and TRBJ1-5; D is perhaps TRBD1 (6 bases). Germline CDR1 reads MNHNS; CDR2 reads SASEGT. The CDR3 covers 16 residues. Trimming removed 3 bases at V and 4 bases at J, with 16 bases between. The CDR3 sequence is CASSDRLGGRNQPQHF. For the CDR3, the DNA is TGTGCCAGCAGTGATCGGCTTGGGGGCCGAAATCAGCCCCAGCATTTT.

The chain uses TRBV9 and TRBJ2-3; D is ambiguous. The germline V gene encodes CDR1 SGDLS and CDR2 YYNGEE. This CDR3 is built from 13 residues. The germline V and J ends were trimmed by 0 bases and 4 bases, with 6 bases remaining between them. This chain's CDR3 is CASSVVGSDTQYF. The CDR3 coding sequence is TGTGCCAGCAGCGTAGTAGGTTCAGATACGCAGTATTTT.

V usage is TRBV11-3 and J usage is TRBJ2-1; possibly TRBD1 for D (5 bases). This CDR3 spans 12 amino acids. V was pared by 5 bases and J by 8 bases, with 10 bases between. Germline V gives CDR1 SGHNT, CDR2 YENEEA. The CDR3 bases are TGTGCCAGCAGCAAGACCAGGGATGAGCAGTTCTTC. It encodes CASSKTRDEQFF.

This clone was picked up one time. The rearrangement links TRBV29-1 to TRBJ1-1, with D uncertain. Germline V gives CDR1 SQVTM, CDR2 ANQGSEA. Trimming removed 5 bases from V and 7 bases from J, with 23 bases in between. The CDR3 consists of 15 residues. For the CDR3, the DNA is TGCAGCGTTAAGCTGCCAGCGGCAGGCCGGATTGAAGCTTTCTTT. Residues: CSVKLPAAGRIEAFF.

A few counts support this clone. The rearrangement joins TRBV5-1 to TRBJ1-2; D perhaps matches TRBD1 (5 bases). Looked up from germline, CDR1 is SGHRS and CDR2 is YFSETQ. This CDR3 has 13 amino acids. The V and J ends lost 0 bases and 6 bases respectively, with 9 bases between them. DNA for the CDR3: TGCGCCAGCAGCTTGGTTCAGGGTGATGGCTACACCTTC. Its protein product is CASSLVQGDGYTF.

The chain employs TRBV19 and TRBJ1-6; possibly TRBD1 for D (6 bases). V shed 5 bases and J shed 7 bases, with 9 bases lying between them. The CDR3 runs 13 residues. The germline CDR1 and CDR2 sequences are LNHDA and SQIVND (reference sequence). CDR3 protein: CASSPRGNSPLHF. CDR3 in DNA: TGTGCCAGTAGTCCGAGGGGGAATTCACCCCTCCACTTT.

CDR3 bases: TGTGCCACCAGCACTCGGACAGACCTAGAAGCTTTCTTT. Its translation is CATSTRTDLEAFF. The chain combines TRBV15 with TRBJ1-1; TRBD1 might be the D (6 bases). CDR1 is LNHNV, CDR2 YYDKDF, per germline (reference sequence). Between the trimmed V and J ends, which lost 4 bases and 8 bases, there was a span of 14 bases. This CDR3 comprises 13 residues. Filled out from reference TRBV15 and TRBJ1-1, the complete variable domain reads DAMVIQNPRYQVTQFGKPVTLSCSQTLNHNVMYWYQQKSSQAPKLLFHYYDKDFNNEADTPDNFQSRRPNTSFCFLDIRSPGLGDTAMYLCATSTRTDLEAFFGQGTRLTVV.

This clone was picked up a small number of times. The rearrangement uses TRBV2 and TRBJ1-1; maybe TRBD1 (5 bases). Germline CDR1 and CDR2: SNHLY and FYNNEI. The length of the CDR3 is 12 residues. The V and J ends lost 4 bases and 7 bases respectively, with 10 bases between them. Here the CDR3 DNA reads TGTGCCAGCAGTGTAGGGGCGAGTGAAGCTTTCTTT. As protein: CASSVGASEAFF.

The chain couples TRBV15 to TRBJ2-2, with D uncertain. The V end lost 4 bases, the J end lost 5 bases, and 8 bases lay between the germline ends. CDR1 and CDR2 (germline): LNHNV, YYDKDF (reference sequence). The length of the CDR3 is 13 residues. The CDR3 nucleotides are TGTGCCACCAGCAATCTGGGGACCGGGGAGCTGTTTTTT. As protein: CATSNLGTGELFF.

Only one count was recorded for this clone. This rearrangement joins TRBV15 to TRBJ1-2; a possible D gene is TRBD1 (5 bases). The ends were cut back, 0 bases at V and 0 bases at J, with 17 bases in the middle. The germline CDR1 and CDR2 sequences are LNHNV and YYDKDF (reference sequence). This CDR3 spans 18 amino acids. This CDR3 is CATSRDSYGTGANYGYTF. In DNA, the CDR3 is TGTGCCACCAGCAGAGATAGCTACGGGACTGGAGCTAACTATGGCTACACCTTC.

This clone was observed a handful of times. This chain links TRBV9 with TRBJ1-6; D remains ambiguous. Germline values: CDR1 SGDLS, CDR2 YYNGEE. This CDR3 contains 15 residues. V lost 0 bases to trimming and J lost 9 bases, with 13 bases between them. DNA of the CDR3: TGTGCCAGCAGCGTAGGGTATGTGGAGAGTTCACCCCTCCACTTT. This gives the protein CASSVGYVESSPLHF.

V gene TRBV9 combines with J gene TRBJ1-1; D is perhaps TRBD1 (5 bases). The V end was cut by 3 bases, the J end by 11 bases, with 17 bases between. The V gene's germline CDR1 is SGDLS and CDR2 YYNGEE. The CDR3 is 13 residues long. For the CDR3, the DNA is TGTGCCAGCAGCGCGGACATAGGGGACGTGGCTTTCTTT. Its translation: CASSADIGDVAFF.

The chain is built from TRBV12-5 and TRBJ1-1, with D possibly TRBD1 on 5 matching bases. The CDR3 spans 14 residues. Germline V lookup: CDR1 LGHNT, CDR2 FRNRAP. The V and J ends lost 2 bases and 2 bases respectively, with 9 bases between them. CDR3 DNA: TGTGCTAGTGGTTTGACCGGGACCAACACTGAAGCTTTCTTT. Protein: CASGLTGTNTEAFF.

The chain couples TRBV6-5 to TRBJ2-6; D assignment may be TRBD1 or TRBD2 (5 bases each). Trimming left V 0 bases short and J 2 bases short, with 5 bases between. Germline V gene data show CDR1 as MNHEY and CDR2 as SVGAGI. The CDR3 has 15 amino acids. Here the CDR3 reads CASSYSGAGANVLTF. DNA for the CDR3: TGTGCCAGCAGTTACTCGGGGGCTGGGGCCAACGTCCTGACTTTC.

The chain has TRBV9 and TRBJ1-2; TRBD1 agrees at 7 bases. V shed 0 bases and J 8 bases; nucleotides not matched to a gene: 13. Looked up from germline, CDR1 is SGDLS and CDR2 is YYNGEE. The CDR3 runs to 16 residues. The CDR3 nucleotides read TGTGCCAGCAGCGTAGCCCGGGACAGTGGGGTTAAGGGCTACACCTTC. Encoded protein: CASSVARDSGVKGYTF.

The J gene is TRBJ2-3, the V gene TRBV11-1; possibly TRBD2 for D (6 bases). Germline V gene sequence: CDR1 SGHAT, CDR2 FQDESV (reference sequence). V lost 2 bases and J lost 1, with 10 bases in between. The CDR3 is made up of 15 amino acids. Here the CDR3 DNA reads TGTGCCAGCAGCTTACGTTGGGGGGGCACAGATACGCAGTATTTT. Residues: CASSLRWGGTDTQYF.

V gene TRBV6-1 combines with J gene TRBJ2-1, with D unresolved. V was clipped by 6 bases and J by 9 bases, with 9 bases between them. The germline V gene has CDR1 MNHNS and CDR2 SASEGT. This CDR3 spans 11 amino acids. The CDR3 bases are TGTGCCAGCAGCCCCCCGCCTGAGCAGTTCTTC. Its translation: CASSPPPEQFF.

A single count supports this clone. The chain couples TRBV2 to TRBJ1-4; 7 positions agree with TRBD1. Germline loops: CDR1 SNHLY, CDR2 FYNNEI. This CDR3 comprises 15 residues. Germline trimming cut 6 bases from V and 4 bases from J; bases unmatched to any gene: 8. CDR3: CASRDSWDSNEKLFF. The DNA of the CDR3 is TGTGCCAGCAGAGATTCATGGGACAGTAATGAAAAACTGTTTTTT.

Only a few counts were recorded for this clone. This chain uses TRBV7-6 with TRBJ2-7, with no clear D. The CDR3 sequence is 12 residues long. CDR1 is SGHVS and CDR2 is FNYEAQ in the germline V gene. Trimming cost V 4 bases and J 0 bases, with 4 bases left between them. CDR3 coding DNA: TGTGCCAGCAGCTCCTACTCCTACGAGCAGTACTTC. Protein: CASSSYSYEQYF.

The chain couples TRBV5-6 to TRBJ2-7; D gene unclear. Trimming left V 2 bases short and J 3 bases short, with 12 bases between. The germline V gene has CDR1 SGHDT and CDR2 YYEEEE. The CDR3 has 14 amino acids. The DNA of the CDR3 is TGTGCCAGCAGCTTTTTTTTGGGAAACTACGAGCAGTACTTC. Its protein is CASSFFLGNYEQYF.

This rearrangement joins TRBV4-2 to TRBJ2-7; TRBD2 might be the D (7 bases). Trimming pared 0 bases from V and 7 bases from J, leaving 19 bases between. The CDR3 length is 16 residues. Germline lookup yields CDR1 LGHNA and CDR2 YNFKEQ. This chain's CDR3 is CASSQDRGEGREEQYF. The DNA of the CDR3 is TGTGCCAGCAGCCAAGATAGGGGGGAGGGACGCGAGGAGCAGTACTTC.